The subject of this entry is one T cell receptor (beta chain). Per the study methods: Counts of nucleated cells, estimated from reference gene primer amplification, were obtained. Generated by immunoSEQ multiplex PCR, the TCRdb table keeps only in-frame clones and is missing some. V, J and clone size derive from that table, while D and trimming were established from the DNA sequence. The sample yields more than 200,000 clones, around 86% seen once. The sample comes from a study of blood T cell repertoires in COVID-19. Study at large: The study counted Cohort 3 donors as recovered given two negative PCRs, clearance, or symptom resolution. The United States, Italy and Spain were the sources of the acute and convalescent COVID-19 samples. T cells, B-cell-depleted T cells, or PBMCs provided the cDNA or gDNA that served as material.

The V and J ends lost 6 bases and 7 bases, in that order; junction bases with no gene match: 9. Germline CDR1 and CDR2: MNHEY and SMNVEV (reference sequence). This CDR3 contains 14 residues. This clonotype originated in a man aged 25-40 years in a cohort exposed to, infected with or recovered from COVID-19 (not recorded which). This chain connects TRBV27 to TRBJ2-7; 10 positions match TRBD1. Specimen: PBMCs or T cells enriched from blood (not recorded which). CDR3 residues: CASSPDRGQGEQYF. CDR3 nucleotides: TGTGCCAGCAGCCCAGACAGGGGGCAAGGTGAGCAGTACTTC.